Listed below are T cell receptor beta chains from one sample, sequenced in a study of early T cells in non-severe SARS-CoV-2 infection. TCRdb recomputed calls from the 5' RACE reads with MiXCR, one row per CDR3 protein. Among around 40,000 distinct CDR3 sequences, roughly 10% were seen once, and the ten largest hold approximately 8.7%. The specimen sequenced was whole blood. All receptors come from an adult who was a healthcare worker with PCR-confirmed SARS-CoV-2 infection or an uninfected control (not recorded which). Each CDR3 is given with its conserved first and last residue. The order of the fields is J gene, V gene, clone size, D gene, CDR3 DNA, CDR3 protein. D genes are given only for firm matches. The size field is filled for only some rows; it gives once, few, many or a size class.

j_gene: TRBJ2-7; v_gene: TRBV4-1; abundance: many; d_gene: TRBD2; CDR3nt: TGCGCCAGCAGCCTCACTAGCGGGGATCTCTACGAGCAGTACTTC; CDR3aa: CASSLTSGDLYEQYF
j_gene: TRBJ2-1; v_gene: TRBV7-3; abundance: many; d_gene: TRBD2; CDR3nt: TGTGCCAGCAGAGGCAGCGGGGGGCCCGGGGATGATGAGCAGTTCTTC; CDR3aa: CASRGSGGPGDDEQFF
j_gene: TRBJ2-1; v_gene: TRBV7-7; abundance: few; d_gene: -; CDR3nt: TGTGCCAGCAGCTTAGTATCAGGCGTCACCTACAATGAGCAGTTCTTC; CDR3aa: CASSLVSGVTYNEQFF
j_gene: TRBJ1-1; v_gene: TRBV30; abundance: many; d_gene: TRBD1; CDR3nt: TGTGCCTGGAGTGTCGGTTCGACAGGGCGTAAAGCTTTCTTT; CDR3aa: CAWSVGSTGRKAFF
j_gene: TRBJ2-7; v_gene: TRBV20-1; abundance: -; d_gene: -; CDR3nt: TGCAGTGCTACCGGGACACCCCTCGAGCAGTACTTC; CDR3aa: CSATGTPLEQYF
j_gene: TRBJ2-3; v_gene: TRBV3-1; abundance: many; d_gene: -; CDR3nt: TGTGCCAGCAGCCAAGTTCAGGGTCCAGATACGCAGTATTTT; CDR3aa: CASSQVQGPDTQYF
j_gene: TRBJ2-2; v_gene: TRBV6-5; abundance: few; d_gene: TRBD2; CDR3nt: TGTGCCAGCAGTTCAGGACTAGCGGGCACCGGGGAGCTGTTTTTT; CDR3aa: CASSSGLAGTGELFF
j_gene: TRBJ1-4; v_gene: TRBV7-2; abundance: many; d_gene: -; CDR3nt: TGTGCCAGCAGCTTAATAGCGGGCGGAAGTAATGAAAAACTGTTTTTT; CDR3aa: CASSLIAGGSNEKLFF
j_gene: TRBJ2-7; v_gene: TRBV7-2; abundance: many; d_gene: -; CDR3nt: TGTGCCAGCAGCTTAGGGGACGGAGCCTACGAGCAGTACTTC; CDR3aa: CASSLGDGAYEQYF
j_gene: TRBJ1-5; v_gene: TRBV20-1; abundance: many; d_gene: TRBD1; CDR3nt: TGCAGTGCTAGCATGGGACAGGGAGGCAATCAGCCCCAGCATTTT; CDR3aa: CSASMGQGGNQPQHF
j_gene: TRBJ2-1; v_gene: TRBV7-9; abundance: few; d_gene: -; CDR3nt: TGTGCCAGTTTTAAGGTCGTGGGTTACAATGAGCAGTTCTTC; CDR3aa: CASFKVVGYNEQFF
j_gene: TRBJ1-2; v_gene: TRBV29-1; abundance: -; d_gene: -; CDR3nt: TGCAGCGTTGCCAGGGGCGCCTATGGCTACACCTTC; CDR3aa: CSVARGAYGYTF
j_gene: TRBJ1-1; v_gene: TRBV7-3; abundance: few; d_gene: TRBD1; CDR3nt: TGTGCCAGCAGCCCTCAGGGGGCCGGGAGCACTGAAGCTTTCTTT; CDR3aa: CASSPQGAGSTEAFF
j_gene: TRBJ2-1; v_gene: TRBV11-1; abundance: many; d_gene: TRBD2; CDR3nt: TGTGCCAGCACCCCCGGGACTAGTGGGGATGAGCAGTTCTTC; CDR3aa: CASTPGTSGDEQFF
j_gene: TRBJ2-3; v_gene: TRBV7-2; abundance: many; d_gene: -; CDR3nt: TGTGCCAGCAGCAGGGGGACTGCCGGTCAGGATACGCAGTATTTT; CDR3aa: CASSRGTAGQDTQYF
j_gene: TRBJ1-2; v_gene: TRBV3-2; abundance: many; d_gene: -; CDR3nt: TGTGCCAGCAGCTCCTGCCAGGACACGAGCTATGGCTACACCTTC; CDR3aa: CASSSCQDTSYGYTF
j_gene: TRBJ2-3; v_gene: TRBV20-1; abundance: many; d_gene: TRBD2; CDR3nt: TGCAGTGCTAGAGATTTGACTAGCGGGGACACAGATACGCAGTATTTT; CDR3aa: CSARDLTSGDTDTQYF
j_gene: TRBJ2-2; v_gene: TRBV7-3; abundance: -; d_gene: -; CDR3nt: TGTGCCAGCAGCCCATCCAGGATCAACACCGGGGAGCTGTTTTTT; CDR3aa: CASSPSRINTGELFF
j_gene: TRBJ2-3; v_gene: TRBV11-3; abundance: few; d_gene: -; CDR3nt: TGTGCCAGCAGCATCGCAGGGACCAGTACGCAGTATTTT; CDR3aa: CASSIAGTSTQYF
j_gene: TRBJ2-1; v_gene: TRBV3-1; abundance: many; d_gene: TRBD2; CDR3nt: TGTGCCAGCAGCCGGAATAGCGGGGGGGCCTGGAATGAGCAGTTCTTC; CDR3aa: CASSRNSGGAWNEQFF
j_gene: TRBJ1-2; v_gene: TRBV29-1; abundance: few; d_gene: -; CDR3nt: TGCAGCGTTGGTGAGGGGATACTTGTGGGAGGCTACACCTTC; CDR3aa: CSVGEGILVGGYTF
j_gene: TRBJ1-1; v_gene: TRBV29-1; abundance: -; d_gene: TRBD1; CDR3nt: TGCAGCGGGAGTTTAGGACAGGGAACTGAAGCTTTCTTT; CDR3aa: CSGSLGQGTEAFF
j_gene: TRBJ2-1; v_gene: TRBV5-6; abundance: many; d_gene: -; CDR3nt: TGTGCCAGCAGCTTGGCCCAATCCGAGTACAATGAGCAGTTCTTC; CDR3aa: CASSLAQSEYNEQFF
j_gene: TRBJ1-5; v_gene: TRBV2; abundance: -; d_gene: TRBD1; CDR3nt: TGTGCCAGCAGGCTAGGGACAGTCCCTCGTCAGCCCCAGCATTTT; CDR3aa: CASRLGTVPRQPQHF
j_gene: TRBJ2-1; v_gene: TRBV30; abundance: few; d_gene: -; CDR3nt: TGTGCCTGGAGGACGGTCAATGAGCAGTTCTTC; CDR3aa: CAWRTVNEQFF
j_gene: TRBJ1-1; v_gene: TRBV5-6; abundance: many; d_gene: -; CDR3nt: TGTGCCAGCAGCCAAGGAACAGGGGAAGCTTTCTTT; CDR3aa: CASSQGTGEAFF
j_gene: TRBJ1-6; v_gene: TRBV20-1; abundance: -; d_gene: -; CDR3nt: TGCAGTGCTAGCCGGGGTTCTCCCTATAATTCACCCCTCCACTTT; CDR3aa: CSASRGSPYNSPLHF
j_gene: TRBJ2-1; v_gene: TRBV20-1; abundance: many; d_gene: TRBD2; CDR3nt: TGCAGTGTAGCGGGTCTAGCGGGAGGGCCCTCCTACAATGAGCAGTTCTTC; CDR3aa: CSVAGLAGGPSYNEQFF
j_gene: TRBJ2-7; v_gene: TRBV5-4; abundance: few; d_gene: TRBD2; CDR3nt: TGTGCCAGCAGCTTGTCAGGACTAGCGGGTATCTCCTACGAGCAGTACTTC; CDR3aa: CASSLSGLAGISYEQYF
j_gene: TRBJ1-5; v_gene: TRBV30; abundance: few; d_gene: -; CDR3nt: TGTGCCTGGAGTATTCAGAACAATCAGCCCCAGCATTTT; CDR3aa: CAWSIQNNQPQHF
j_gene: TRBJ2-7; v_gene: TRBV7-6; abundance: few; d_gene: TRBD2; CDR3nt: TGTGCCAGCAGCGACAGAGCGGGGGGCCCCGGTGAACGCGAGCAGTACTTC; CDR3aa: CASSDRAGGPGEREQYF
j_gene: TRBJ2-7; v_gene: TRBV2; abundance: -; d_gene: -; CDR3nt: TGTGCCAGCCGACAGGAGGAGGACGAGCAGTACTTC; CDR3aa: CASRQEEDEQYF
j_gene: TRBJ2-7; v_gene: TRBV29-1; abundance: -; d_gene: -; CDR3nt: TGCAGCGTTGAGTTCGGCAGTTCGGCGGGCTACGAGCAGTACTTC; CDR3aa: CSVEFGSSAGYEQYF
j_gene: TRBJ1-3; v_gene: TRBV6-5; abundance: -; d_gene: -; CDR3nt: TGTGCCAGCAGTTACTCGGGGCAGGGGCAGCCTGGAAACACCATATATTTT; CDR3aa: CASSYSGQGQPGNTIYF
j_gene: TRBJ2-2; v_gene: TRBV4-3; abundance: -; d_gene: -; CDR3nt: TGCGCCAGCAGCCAAGCTCCATCCACCGGGGAGCTGTTTTTT; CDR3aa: CASSQAPSTGELFF
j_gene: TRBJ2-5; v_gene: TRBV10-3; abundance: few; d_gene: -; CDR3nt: TGTGCCATCAGTGAGGCGCAAGAGACCCAGTACTTC; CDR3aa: CAISEAQETQYF
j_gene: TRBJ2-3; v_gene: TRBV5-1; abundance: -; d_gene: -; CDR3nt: TGCGCCAGCAGCCCTGCGGGGGCGTACACAGATACGCAGTATTTT; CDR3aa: CASSPAGAYTDTQYF
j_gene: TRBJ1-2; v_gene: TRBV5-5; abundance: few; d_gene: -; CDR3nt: TGTGCCAGCAACAAACAGGGCGGTAACTATGGCTACACCTTC; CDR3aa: CASNKQGGNYGYTF
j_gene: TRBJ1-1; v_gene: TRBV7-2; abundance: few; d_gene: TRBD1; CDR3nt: TGTGCCAGCAGCTGGGACAGGGTCACTGAAGCTTTCTTT; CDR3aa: CASSWDRVTEAFF
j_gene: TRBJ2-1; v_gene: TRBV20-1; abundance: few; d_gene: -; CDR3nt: TGCAGTGCTGCCCGACTAGTCCGGGTGGGGGTGCAGTTCTTC; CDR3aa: CSAARLVRVGVQFF
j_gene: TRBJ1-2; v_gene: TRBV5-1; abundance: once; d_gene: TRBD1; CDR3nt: TGCGCCAGCAGCCTCTGGACAGGGGGTGGTGGCTACACCTTC; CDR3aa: CASSLWTGGGGYTF
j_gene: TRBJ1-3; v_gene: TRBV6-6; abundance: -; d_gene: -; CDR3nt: TGTGCCAGCAATCCCCTCGAGGGGCGCGGAAACACCATATATTTT; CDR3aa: CASNPLEGRGNTIYF
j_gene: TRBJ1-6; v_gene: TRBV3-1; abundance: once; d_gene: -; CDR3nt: TGTGCCAGCAGCCATCGCGCCCCACCCCTCCACTTT; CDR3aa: CASSHRAPPLHF
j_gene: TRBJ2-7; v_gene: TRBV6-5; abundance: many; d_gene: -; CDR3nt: TGTGCCAGCAGTTACAGGGCCACCTCCTACGAGCAGTACTTC; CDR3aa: CASSYRATSYEQYF
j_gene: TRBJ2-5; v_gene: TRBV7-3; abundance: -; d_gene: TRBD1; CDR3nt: TGTGCCAGCAGCCAGGGGGCAGGGGGCAGTGGTGAGACCCAGTACTTC; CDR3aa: CASSQGAGGSGETQYF
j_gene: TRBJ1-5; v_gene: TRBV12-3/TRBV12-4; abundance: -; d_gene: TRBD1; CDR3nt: TGTGCCAGCACCAGGGGGCCAAGGCAGCCCCAGCATTTT; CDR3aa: CASTRGPRQPQHF
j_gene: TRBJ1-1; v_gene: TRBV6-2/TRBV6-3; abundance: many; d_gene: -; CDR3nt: TGTGCCAGCAGGAACGATGCCAGAAACACTGAAGCTTTCTTT; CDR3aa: CASRNDARNTEAFF
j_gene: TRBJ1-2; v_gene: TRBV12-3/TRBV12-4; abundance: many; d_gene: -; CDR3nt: TGTGCCAGCAGTGTCGTTTCGGGCTTTAACTATGGCTACACCTTC; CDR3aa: CASSVVSGFNYGYTF
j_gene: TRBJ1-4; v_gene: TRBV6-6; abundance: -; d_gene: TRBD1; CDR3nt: TGTGCCAGCAGCCGCGGACAGGGAGGTGAAAAACTGTTTTTT; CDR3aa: CASSRGQGGEKLFF